This T cell receptor (beta chain) originates from a study of regulatory T cells in long-lasting Graves disease. The authors built TCR beta libraries using iRepertoire HTBI primers and Arm-PCR of CDR3 regions. TCRdb analysed the multiplex PCR reads with MiXCR anew, one entry per CDR3 protein. The sample shows 450,000 to 600,000 distinct CDR3 sequences, approximately 13% of them seen only once. Time point: newly diagnosed GD, antithyroid drugs for less than 3 months. The TCR library used RNA extracted from PBMCs. This clonotype has just a few counts. These data also formed part of another study, on T cells in Graves' hyperthyroidism and ophthalmopathy. As reported in that work: HTBI primers drove first-round RT-PCR of the TCR CDR3.

This TCR was sampled from a man between 25 and 39 years old with Graves disease. Material: peripheral blood mononuclear cells (PBMCs), obtained at new diagnosis, from a patient treated with antithyroid drugs.

CDR3 bases: TGTGCCAGCAGTTTCGATCCGGTAAACACCGGGGAGCTGTTTTTT. It specifies CASSFDPVNTGELFF. This chain joins TRBV2 and TRBJ2-2; D call uncertain. Trimming removed 5 bases from V and 2 bases from J, with 12 bases in between. This CDR3 has 15 residues. The germline V gene encodes CDR1 SNHLY and CDR2 FYNNEI.